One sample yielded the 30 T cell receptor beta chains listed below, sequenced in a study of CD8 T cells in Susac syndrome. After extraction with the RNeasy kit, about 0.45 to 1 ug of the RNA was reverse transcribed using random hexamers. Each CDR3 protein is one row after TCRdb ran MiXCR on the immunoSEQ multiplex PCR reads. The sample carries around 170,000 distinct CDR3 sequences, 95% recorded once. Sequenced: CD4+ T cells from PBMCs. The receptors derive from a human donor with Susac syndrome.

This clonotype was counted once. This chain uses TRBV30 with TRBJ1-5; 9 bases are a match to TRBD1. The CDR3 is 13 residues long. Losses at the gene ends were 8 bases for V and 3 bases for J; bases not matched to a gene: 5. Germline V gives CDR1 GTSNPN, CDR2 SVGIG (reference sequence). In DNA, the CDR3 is TGTGCCGGCGACAGGGGGGCCAATCAGCCCCAGCATTTT. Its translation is CAGDRGANQPQHF.

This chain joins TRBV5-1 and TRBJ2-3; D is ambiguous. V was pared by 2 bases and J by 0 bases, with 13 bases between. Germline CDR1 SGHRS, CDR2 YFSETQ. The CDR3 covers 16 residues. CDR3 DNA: TGCGCCAGCAGCTTTGGCCTCGTGGGAAGCACAGATACGCAGTATTTT. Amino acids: CASSFGLVGSTDTQYF.

The CDR3 DNA reads as TGTGCCACCAGCAGCACAGCGGCATACACCGGGGAGCTGTTTTTT. It encodes CATSSTAAYTGELFF. The chain is built from TRBV15 and TRBJ2-2, with D perhaps matching TRBD2 (5 bases). The CDR3 is 15 residues long. V lost 3 bases and J 3 bases, leaving 11 bases between the germline ends. Germline CDR1 and CDR2: LNHNV and YYDKDF (reference sequence).

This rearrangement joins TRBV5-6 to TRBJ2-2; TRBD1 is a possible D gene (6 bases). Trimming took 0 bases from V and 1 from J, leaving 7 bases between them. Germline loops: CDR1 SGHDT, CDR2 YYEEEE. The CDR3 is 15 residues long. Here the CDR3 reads CASSLDRVNTGELFF. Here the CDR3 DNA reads TGTGCCAGCAGCTTGGACAGGGTGAACACCGGGGAGCTGTTTTTT.

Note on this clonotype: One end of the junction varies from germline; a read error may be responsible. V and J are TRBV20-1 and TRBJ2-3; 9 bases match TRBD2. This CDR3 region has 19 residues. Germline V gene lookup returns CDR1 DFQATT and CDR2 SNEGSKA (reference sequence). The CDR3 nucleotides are TGCAGTGCTAGAGTTTTTAGCGGGAGAGTGTTGGAAGATACAGACACGCAGTATTTT. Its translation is CSARVFSGRVLEDTDTQYF.

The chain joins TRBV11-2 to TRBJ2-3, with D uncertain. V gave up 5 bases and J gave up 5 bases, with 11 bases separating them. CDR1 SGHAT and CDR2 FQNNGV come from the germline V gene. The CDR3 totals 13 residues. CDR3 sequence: CASSTPVLDTQYF. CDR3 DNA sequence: TGTGCCAGCAGCACACCCGTACTAGATACGCAGTATTTT.

Written as DNA, the CDR3 is TGCGCCAGCAGCCCAGACAGGCGGGAAAAACTGTTTTTT. Its translation is CASSPDRREKLFF. This chain links TRBV4-3 with TRBJ1-4, with D maybe TRBD1 (6 bases). This CDR3 comprises 13 residues. Between the trimmed V and J ends, which lost 4 bases and 8 bases, there was a span of 11 bases. From germline, CDR1 is LGHNA and CDR2 YSLEER.

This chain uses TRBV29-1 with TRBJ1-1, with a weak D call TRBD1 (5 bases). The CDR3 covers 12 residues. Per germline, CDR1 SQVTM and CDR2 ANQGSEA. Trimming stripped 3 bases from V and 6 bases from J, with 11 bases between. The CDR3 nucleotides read TGCAGCGTTGAGGAGGGGACCCCTGAAGCTTTCTTT. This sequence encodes CSVEEGTPEAFF.

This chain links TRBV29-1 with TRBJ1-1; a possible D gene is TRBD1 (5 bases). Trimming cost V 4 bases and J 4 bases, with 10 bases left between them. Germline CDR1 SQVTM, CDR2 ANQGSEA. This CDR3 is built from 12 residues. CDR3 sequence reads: CSVVRGTTEAFF. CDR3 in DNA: TGCAGCGTTGTAAGGGGAACCACTGAAGCTTTCTTT.

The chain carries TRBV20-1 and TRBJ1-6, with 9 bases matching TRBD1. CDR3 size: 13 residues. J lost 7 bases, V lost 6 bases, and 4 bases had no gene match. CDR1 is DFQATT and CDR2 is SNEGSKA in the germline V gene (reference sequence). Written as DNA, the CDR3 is TGCAGTGCCTTAGACAGGGGGAATTCACCCCTCCACTTT. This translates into CSALDRGNSPLHF.

The CDR3 loop is CASSQFLRGERDTQYF. Here the CDR3 DNA reads TGCGCCAGCAGTCAATTCTTGCGGGGGGAGAGAGATACGCAGTATTTT. The chain combines TRBV23-1 with TRBJ2-3; TRBD2 aligns across 8 bases. TRBV23-1 is sorted into the ORF group, with uncertain function. V trimming: 1 base; J trimming: 5 bases; junction bases outside the gene matches: 8. There are 16 residues in the CDR3.

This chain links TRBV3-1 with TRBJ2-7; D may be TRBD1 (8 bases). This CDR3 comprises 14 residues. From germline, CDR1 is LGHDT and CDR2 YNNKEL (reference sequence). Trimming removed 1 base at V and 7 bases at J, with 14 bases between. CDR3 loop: CASSQVDRGGEQYF. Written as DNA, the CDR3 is TGTGCCAGCAGCCAAGTCGACAGGGGAGGGGAGCAGTACTTC.

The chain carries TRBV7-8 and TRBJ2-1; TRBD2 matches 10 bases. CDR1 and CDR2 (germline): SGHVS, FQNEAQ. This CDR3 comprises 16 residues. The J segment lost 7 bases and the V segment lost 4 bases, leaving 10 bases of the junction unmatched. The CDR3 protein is CASSSGAGGAENEQFF. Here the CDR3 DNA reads TGTGCCAGCAGCTCCGGAGCGGGGGGGGCAGAAAATGAGCAGTTCTTC.

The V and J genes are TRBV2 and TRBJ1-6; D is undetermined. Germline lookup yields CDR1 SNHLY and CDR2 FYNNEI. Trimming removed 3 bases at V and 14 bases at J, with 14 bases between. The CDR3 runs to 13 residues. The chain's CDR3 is CASSDNDLRTLHF. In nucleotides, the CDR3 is TGTGCCAGCAGTGATAACGACCTGAGGACCCTCCACTTT.

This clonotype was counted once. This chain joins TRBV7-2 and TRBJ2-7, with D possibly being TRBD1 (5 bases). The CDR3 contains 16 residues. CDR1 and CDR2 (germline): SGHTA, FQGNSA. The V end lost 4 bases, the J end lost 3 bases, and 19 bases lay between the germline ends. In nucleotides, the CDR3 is TGTGCCAGCAGCTCGACCCGACGGACCCAGGGCTACGAGCAGTACTTC. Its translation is CASSSTRRTQGYEQYF.

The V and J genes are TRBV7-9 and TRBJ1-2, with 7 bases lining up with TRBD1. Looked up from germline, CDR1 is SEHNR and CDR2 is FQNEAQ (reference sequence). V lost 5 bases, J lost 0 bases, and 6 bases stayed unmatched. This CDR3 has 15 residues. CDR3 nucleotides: TGTGCCAGCAGCCAGGGACAGACCTCTAACTATGGCTACACCTTC. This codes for CASSQGQTSNYGYTF.

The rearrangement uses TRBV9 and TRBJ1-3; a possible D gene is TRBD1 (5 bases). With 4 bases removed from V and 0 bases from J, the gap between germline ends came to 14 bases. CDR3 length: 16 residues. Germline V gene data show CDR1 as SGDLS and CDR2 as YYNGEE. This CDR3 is CASSPLRGSSGNTIYF. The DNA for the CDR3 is TGTGCCAGCAGCCCTCTCCGGGGGAGCTCTGGAAACACCATATATTTT.

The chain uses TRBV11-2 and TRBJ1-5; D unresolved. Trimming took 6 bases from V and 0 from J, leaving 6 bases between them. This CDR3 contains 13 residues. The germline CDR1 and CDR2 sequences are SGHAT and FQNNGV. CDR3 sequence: CASSRYSNQPQHF. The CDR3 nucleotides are TGTGCCAGCAGTCGTTATAGCAATCAGCCCCAGCATTTT. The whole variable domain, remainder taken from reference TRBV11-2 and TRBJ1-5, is EAGVAQSPRYKIIEKRQSVAFWCNPISGHATLYWYQQILGQGPKLLIQFQNNGVVDDSQLPKDRFSAERLKGVDSTLKIQPAKLEDSAVYLCASSRYSNQPQHFGDGTRLSIL.

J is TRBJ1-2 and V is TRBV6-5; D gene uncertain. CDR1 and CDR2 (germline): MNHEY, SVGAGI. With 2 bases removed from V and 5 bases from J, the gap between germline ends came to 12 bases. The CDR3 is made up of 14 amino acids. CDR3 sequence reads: CASSYDGRGYGYTF. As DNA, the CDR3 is TGTGCCAGCAGTTACGACGGCCGTGGGTATGGCTACACCTTC.

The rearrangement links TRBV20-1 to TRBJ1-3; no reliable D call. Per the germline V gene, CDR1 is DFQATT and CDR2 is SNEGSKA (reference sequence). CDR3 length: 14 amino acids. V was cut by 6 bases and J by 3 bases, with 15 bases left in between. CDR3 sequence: CSAALAGFGNTIYF. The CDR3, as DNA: TGCAGTGCCGCACTGGCGGGGTTTGGAAACACCATATATTTT.

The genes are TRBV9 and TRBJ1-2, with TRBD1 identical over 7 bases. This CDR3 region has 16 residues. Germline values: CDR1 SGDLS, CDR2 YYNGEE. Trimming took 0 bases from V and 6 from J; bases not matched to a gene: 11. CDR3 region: CASSVAGGRSSDGYTF. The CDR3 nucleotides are TGTGCCAGCAGCGTAGCAGGGGGGAGATCATCGGATGGCTACACCTTC.

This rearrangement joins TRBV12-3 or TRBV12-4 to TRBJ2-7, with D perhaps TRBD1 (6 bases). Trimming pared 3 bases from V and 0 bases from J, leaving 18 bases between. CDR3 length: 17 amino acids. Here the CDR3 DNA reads TGTGCCAGCAGTTTCGATCCTTTACAGGGCCGCTCCTACGAGCAGTACTTC. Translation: CASSFDPLQGRSYEQYF.

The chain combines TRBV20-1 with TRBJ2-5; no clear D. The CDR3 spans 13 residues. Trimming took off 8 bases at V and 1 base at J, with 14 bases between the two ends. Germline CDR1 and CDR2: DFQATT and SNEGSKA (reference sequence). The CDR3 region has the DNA TGCAGTACCGACGGAAGCATCCAAGAGACCCAGTACTTC. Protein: CSTDGSIQETQYF.

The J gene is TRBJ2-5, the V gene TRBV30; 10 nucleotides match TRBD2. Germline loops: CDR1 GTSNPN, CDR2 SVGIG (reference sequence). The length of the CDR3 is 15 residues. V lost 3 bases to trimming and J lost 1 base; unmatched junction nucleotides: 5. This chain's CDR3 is CAWSDGLAVQETQYF. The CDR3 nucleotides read TGTGCCTGGAGCGACGGACTAGCGGTCCAAGAGACCCAGTACTTC.

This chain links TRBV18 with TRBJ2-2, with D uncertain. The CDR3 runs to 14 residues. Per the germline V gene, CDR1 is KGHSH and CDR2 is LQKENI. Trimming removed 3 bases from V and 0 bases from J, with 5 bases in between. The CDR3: CASSPQTNTGELFF. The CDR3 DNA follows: TGTGCCAGCTCACCCCAGACGAACACCGGGGAGCTGTTTTTT.

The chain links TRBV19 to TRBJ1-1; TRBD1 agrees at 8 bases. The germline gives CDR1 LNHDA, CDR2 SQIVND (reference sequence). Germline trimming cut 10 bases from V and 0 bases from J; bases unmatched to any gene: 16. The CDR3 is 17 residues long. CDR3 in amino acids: CANPGGDRRFMNTEAFF. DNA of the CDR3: TGTGCCAACCCCGGGGGGGACAGGCGATTTATGAACACTGAAGCTTTCTTT. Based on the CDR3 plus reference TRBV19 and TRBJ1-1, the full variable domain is DGGITQSPKYLFRKEGQNVTLSCEQNLNHDAMYWYRQDPGQGLRLIYYSQIVNDFQKGDIAEGYSVSREKKESFPLTVTSAQKNPTAFYLCANPGGDRRFMNTEAFFGQGTRLTVV.

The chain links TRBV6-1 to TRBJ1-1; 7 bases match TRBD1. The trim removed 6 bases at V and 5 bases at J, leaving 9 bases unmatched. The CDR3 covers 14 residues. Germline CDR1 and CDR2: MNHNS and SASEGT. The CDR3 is CASSPSGGRTEAFF. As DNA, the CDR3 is TGTGCCAGCAGCCCGTCAGGGGGAAGGACTGAAGCTTTCTTT.

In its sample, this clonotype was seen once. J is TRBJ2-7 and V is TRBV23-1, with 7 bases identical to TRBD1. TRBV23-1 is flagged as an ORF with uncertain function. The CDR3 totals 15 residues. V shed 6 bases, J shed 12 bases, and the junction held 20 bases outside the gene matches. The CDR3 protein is CASRPARDSRCRWYF. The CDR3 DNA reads TGCGCCAGCAGGCCCGCCCGGGACAGCCGTTGTCGGTGGTACTTC.

CDR3 residues: CASSPWSRKEGQPQHF. The CDR3, as DNA: TGTGCCAGCAGCCCCTGGTCCCGGAAGGAGGGTCAGCCCCAGCATTTT. The gene calls are TRBV7-8 and TRBJ1-5; D is uncertain. V lost 5 bases and J 6 bases, leaving 20 bases between the germline ends. Germline-derived CDR1 and CDR2 are SGHVS and FQNEAQ. The CDR3 runs 16 residues.

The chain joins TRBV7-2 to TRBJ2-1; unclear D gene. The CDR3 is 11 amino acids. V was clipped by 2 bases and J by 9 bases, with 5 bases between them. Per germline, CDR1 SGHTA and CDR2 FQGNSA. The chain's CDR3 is CASSLLSEQFF. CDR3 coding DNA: TGTGCCAGCAGCTTACTCAGTGAGCAGTTCTTC.